This T cell receptor beta chain derives from a study of T cell repertoires in cytomegalovirus infection. Whole-study context: Well-studied HLA-B-restricted CMV epitopes were used in the study alongside recently identified HLA-C-restricted ones. In public TCR beta signatures, there were indications of both CMV infection and matching HLA type.

General study findings and limits: Cumulated frequencies of public TCR beta families served to identify carriers of CMV plus the relevant HLA. In two of eight donors, the top clonotype was HLA-C-restricted CMV-specific.

Each CDR3 protein gets one entry after TCRdb re-called the reads with MiXCR. The sample holds roughly 500,000 distinct CDR3 sequences; 33% are singletons and the top ten take roughly 15%. This clonotype was seen just once. Its antigen is currently unknown. This TCR was sampled from a human donor in good health (CMV status not recorded). Some clones in this sample may be carry-over from other donors' samples. The sequenced sample was cultured PBMCs, obtained from culture after CMV antigen stimulation.

CDR3 sequence reads: CASSLFRRTYEQYF. The CDR3 nucleotides read TGTGCCAGCAGTTTATTCAGGCGCACCTACGAGCAGTACTTC. The gene calls are TRBV12-3 or TRBV12-4 and TRBJ2-7; D unresolved. Trimming shortened V by 2 bases and J by 2 bases, and 10 bases separated the two germline ends. The CDR3 sequence is 14 residues long.